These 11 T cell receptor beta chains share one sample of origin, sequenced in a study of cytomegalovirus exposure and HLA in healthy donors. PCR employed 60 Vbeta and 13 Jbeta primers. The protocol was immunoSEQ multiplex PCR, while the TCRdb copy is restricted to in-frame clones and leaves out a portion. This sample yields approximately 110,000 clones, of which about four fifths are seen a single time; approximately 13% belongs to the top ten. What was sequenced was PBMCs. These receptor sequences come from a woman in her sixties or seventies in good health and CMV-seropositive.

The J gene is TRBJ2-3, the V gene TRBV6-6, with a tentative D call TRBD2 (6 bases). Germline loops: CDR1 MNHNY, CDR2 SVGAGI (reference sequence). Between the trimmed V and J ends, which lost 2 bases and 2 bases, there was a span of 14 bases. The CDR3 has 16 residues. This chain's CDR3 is CASSYGGDLVTDTQYF. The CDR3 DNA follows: TGTGCCAGCAGTTACGGAGGGGACCTGGTCACAGATACGCAGTATTTT.

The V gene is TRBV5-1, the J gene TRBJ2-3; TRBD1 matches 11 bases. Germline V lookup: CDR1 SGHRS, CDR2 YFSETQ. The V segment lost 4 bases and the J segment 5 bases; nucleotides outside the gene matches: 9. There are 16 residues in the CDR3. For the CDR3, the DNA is TGCGCCAGCAGCCCCCTGGACAGGGGGCAGTTAGATACGCAGTATTTT. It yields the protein CASSPLDRGQLDTQYF.

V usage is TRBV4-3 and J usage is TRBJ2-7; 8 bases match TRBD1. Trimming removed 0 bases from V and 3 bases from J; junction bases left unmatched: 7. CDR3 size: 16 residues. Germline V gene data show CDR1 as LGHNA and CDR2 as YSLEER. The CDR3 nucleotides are TGCGCCAGCAGCCAAGAAGGGACAGGACCAAACTACGAGCAGTACTTC. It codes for CASSQEGTGPNYEQYF.

As DNA, the CDR3 is TGCGCCAGCAGCCCGTCACGTTCAGGCAGGGAGACCCAGTACTTC. Translating it yields CASSPSRSGRETQYF. V and J are TRBV4-1 and TRBJ2-5; D gene uncertain. The CDR3 sequence is 15 residues long. Germline lookup yields CDR1 MGHRA and CDR2 YSYEKL. Trimming took off 4 bases at V and 5 bases at J, with 17 bases between the two ends.

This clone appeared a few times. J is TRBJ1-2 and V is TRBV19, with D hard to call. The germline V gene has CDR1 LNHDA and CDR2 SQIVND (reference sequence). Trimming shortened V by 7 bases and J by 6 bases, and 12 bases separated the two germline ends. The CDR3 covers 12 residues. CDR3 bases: TGTGCCAGTATATTCGGGAAGGATGGCTACACCTTC. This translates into CASIFGKDGYTF.

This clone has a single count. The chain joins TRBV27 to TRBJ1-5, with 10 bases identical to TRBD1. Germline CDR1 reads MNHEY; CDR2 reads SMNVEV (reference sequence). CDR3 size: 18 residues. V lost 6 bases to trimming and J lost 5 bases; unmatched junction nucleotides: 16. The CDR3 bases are TGTGCCAGCAGGGTGACAGGGGGCTCTGGCTCACGGGATCAGCCCCAGCATTTT. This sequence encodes CASRVTGGSGSRDQPQHF.

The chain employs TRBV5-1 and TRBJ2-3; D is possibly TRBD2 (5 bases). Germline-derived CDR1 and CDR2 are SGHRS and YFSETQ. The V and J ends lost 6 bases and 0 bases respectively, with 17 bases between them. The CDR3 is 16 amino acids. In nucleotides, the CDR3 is TGCGCCAGCAACTCATTAGGACTGGGTAGCACAGATACGCAGTATTTT. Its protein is CASNSLGLGSTDTQYF.

CDR3 nucleotide sequence: TGTGCCAGCAGCGTTAAAAACCGGGACAGGGGGTGGTGTGAGCAGTTCTTC. Translated, it gives CASSVKNRDRGWCEQFF. The V gene is TRBV7-7, the J gene TRBJ2-1; 11 bases map to TRBD1. The length of the CDR3 is 17 residues. Germline lookup yields CDR1 SSHAT and CDR2 FNYEAQ (reference sequence). Trimming cost V 5 bases and J 9 bases; bases outside gene matches: 15. Using reference TRBV7-7 and TRBJ2-1 for the parts outside the CDR3, the full variable domain is GAGVSQSPRYKVTKRGQDVTLRCDPISSHATLYWYQQALGQGPEFLTYFNYEAQPDKSGLPSDRFSAERPEGSISTLTIQRTEQRDSAMYRCASSVKNRDRGWCEQFFGPGTRLTVL.

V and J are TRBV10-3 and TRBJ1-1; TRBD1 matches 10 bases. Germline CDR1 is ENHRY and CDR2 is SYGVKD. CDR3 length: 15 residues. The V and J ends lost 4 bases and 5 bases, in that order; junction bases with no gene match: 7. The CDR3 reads CAISAGQGVGTEAFF. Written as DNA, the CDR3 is TGTGCCATCAGTGCCGGACAGGGGGTGGGGACTGAAGCTTTCTTT.

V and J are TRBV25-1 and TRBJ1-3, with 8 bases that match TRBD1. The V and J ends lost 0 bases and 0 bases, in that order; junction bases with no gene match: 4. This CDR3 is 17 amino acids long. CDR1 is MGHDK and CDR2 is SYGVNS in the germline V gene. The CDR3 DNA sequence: TGTGCCAGCAGTGAATATGGACAGGGCCTCTCTGGAAACACCATATATTTT. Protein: CASSEYGQGLSGNTIYF.

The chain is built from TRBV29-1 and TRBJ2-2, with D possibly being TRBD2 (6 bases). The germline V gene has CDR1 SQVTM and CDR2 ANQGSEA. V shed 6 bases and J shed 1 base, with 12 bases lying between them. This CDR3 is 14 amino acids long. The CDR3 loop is CSVPGLGNTGELFF. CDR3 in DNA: TGCAGCGTCCCGGGACTTGGGAACACCGGGGAGCTGTTTTTT.